This T cell receptor (beta chain) was profiled in a study of technical replicates of blood from a few donors. This table comes from immunoSEQ multiplex PCR, and its TCRdb copy is limited to in-frame clones, with some not included. Among roughly 56,000 clones listed, around 87% were seen once. Germline V gene data show CDR1 as MNHEY and CDR2 as SMNVEV (reference sequence). The CDR3 totals 14 residues. Trimming removed 6 bases from V and 0 bases from J, with 8 bases in between. The receptor's source is a human donor in good health. Some clones in this sample may be carry-over from other donors' samples. The sequenced material came from PBMCs. This chain uses TRBV27 with TRBJ1-4; possibly TRBD1 for D (5 bases). The CDR3 coding sequence is TGTGCCAGCAGCCGGGGGGCAACTAATGAAAAACTGTTTTTT. Translating gives CASSRGATNEKLFF.